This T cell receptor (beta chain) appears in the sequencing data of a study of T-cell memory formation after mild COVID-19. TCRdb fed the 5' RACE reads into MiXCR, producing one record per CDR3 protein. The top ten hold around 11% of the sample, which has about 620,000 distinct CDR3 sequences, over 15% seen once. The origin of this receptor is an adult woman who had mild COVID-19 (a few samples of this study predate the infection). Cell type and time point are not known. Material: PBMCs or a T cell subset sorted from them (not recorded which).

CDR3 residues: CSAPVGGFGNQPQHF. The DNA of the CDR3 is TGCAGTGCACCTGTTGGGGGCTTTGGCAATCAGCCCCAGCATTTT. This chain connects TRBV20-1 to TRBJ1-5; a possible D gene is TRBD1 (6 bases). The ends were cut back, 6 bases at V and 2 bases at J, with 17 bases in the middle. This CDR3 is 15 amino acids long. Germline CDR1 DFQATT, CDR2 SNEGSKA (reference sequence).